The entry that follows covers one T cell receptor beta chain sequence. Its matching antigen is unknown. This sample was taken from a study of OX40 agonist ivuxolimab in advanced cancers. Study summary: Hepatocellular carcinoma, melanoma, renal cell or head and neck cancer occurred in dose-escalation patients.

Here immunoSEQ multiplex PCR was the method, and the copy in TCRdb shows in-frame clones only, minus some. The sample holds 60,000 to 80,000 clones; 70% to 90% are singletons and the top ten take 5.5% to 7%. Findings and limits, study-wide: Among patients with partial responses at 0.1-3.0 mg/kg, clonal expansion was among the lowest. Expanded peripheral T-cell antigen specificity went undetermined. Doses of 0.1 to 3.0 mg/kg were accompanied by clonal expansion of CD4+ and CD8+ blood T cells by week 6.

The material was CD4+ or CD8+ T cells sorted from blood, obtained in a trial of the OX40 agonist ivuxolimab. This TCR derives from an adult with an advanced solid tumor such as melanoma, head and neck, liver or kidney cancer.

In DNA, the CDR3 is TGTGCCACCAGCATATCGTCAACCCGCACAGATACGCAGTATTTT. Protein: CATSISSTRTDTQYF. This chain uses TRBV15 with TRBJ2-3; D not resolved. Germline assignment: CDR1 LNHNV and CDR2 YYDKDF (reference sequence). V gave up 4 bases and J gave up 1 base, with 12 bases separating them. CDR3 length: 15 residues. Drawing the rest from reference TRBV15 and TRBJ2-3, the complete variable domain is DAMVIQNPRYQVTQFGKPVTLSCSQTLNHNVMYWYQQKSSQAPKLLFHYYDKDFNNEADTPDNFQSRRPNTSFCFLDIRSPGLGDTAMYLCATSISSTRTDTQYFGPGTRLTVL.